Below, one TCR beta chain is given with its context. This specimen belongs to a study of blood T cell repertoires in COVID-19. The CDR3 has 18 amino acids. Trimming left V 5 bases short and J 0 bases short, with 20 bases between. The germline gives CDR1 SGHVS, CDR2 FNYEAQ. The data were produced by immunoSEQ multiplex PCR, yet TCRdb's version contains in-frame clones alone and is incomplete. This sample has roughly 200,000 clones; roughly 83% occur once, and the top ten carry around 7%. This chain connects TRBV7-6 to TRBJ2-1; the D gene is possibly TRBD1 (5 bases). This TCR derives from a woman in her forties with COVID-19, enrolled during active disease. The sequencing input was peripheral blood. As DNA, the CDR3 is TGTGCCAGCAGCCTATTAGGGCGACAGTCAAGCTCCTACAATGAGCAGTTCTTC. Residues: CASSLLGRQSSSYNEQFF.